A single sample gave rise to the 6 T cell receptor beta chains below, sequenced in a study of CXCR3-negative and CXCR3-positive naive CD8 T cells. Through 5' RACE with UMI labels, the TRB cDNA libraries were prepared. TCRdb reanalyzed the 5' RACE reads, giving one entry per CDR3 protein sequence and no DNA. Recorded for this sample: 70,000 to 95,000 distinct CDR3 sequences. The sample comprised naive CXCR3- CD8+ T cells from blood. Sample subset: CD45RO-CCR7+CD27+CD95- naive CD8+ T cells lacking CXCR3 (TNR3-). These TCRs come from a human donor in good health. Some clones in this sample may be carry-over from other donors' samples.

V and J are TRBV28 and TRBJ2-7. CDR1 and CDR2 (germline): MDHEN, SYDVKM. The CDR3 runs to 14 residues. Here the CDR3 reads CASSLWDGSYEQYF.

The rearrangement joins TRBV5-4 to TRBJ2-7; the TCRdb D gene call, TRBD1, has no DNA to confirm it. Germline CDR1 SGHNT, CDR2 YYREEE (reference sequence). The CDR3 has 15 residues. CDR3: CASSPGGEQPYEQYF. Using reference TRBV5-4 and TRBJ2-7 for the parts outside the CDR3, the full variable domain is ETGVTQSPTHLIKTRGQQVTLRCSSQSGHNTVSWYQQALGQGPQFIFQYYREEENGRGNFPPRFSGLQFPNYSSELNVNALELDDSALYLCASSPGGEQPYEQYFGPGTRLTVT.

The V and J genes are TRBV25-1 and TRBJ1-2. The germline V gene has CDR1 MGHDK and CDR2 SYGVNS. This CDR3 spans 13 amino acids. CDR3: CASSTTGPPGYTF.

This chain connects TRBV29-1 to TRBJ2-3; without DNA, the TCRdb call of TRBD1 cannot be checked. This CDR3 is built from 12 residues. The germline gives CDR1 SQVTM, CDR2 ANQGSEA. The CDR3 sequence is CSVDWDPDTQYF.

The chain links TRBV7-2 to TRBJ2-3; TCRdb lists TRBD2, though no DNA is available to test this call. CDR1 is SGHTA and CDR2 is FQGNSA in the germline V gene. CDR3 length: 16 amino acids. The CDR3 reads CASSLDSRGTTDTQYF. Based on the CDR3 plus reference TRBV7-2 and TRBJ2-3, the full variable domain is GAGVSQSPSNKVTEKGKDVELRCDPISGHTALYWYRQSLGQGLEFLIYFQGNSAPDKSGLPSDRFSAERTGGSVSTLTIQRTQQEDSAVYLCASSLDSRGTTDTQYFGPGTRLTVL.

Here the CDR3 reads CASSLTGIQETQYF. The chain couples TRBV5-6 to TRBJ2-5; TCRdb gives TRBD1 as the D gene, but with no DNA this cannot be confirmed. The CDR3 loop spans 14 amino acids. Germline CDR1 SGHDT, CDR2 YYEEEE.